The sequence of this T cell receptor beta chain was determined in a study of blood T cell repertoires in COVID-19. Overall study context: COVID-19 samples collected from the United States, Italy and Spain covered acute and convalescent phases.

The participants were between roughly 18 and 90 years old and came from some 23 US areas. Participant-given clinical history determined each cohort assignment. Profiled with immunoSEQ multiplex PCR; TCRdb holds only in-frame clones, not every one. The sample gives about 160,000 clones, about 88% of which show up once; 7.3% is in the top ten. The CDR3 is 17 amino acids. Germline V CDR1 and CDR2: MNHNS, SASEGT. Losses at the gene ends were 2 bases for V and 7 bases for J; bases not matched to a gene: 11. This clone was found a few times. This clonotype was sampled from a man aged 45-60 years who had recovered from COVID-19. The chain recombines TRBV6-1 with TRBJ1-4; 9 nucleotides align to TRBD1. The sample was PBMCs or T cells enriched from blood (not recorded which). CDR3 coding DNA: TGTGCCAGCAGTGAAAATCCCGGGACAGGGAGCGGTGAAAAACTGTTTTTT. This translates into CASSENPGTGSGEKLFF.